The rows below give T cell receptor beta chains drawn from one sample of a study of blood T cell repertoires in COVID-19. This table comes from immunoSEQ multiplex PCR, and its TCRdb copy is limited to in-frame clones, with some not included. Among 390,000 or so clones listed, roughly 90% were seen once. The sequencing input was peripheral blood. Receptors originate from a woman aged 25-40 years with COVID-19, enrolled during active disease. Both conserved end residues are part of each CDR3. The D gene is left open where the match is weak. Rows may omit the clone size; those that give it use once, few, many or a size class.

>NA|TRBV5-4|18|TRBJ2-3|TRBD2
TGTGCCAGCAGCACAGGAGGCGGGACTAGCGTTAGCACAGATACGCAGTATTTT
CASSTGGGTSVSTDTQYF
>NA|TRBV9|15|TRBJ1-1|NA
TGTGCCAGCAGCGTAGAAGGACAGTTTCCCGGGGAAGCTTTCTTT
CASSVEGQFPGEAFF
>NA|TRBV15|18|TRBJ2-2|TRBD1
TGTGCCACCAGCAGGGGCGTATGGGACAGGGGGAACACCGGGGAGCTGTTTTTT
CATSRGVWDRGNTGELFF
>NA|TRBV5-5|16|TRBJ2-2|NA
TGTGCCAGCAGACCGTCGGGAAGAACCCACCCCGGGGAGCTGTTTTTT
CASRPSGRTHPGELFF
>NA|TRBV4-3|13|TRBJ2-3|NA
TGCGCCAGCAGCCAAGCGAGGACAGATACGCAGTATTTT
CASSQARTDTQYF
>NA|TRBV19|15|TRBJ1-1|NA
TGTGCCAGTAGTATATGGGGAGGGAGTGGCACTGAAGCTTTCTTT
CASSIWGGSGTEAFF
>NA|TRBV7-6|13|TRBJ2-2|TRBD2
TGTGCCAGCAGCTGGACTAGCACCGGGGAGCTGTTTTTT
CASSWTSTGELFF
>NA|TRBV6-2/TRBV6-3|14|TRBJ2-2|NA
TGTGCCAGCAGTAAGGACTCTTCCACCGGGGAGCTGTTTTTT
CASSKDSSTGELFF
>NA|TRBV28|16|TRBJ1-5|TRBD1
TGTGCCAGCAGTTTATCCAGGGGGCCCCGCAATCAGCCCCAGCATTTT
CASSLSRGPRNQPQHF
>NA|TRBV24-1|13|TRBJ2-3|NA
TGTGCCACCATGGGCGCGTTCACAGATACGCAGTATTTT
CATMGAFTDTQYF
>NA|TRBV6-5|15|TRBJ2-7|TRBD1
TGTGCCAGCAGTTACTCGGACAGGGCTTCATACGAGCAGTACTTC
CASSYSDRASYEQYF
>NA|TRBV9|16|TRBJ1-3|TRBD1
TGTGCCAGCAGTTTAGGGACAGGGGTTACCGGAAACACCATATATTTT
CASSLGTGVTGNTIYF
>few|TRBV6-5|14|TRBJ2-7|NA
TGTGCCAGCAGTTACGAGCGGGCCTCCTACGAGCAGTACTTC
CASSYERASYEQYF
>NA|TRBV28|16|TRBJ2-2|TRBD2
TGTGCCAGCACCATGGGTGGGACTAGTCCCACCGGGGAGCTGTTTTTT
CASTMGGTSPTGELFF
>NA|TRBV7-9|16|TRBJ2-2|NA
TGTGCCAGCAGCTGGGTAGGGGGGGAGAACACCGGGGAGCTGTTTTTT
CASSWVGGENTGELFF
>NA|TRBV18|14|TRBJ2-5|TRBD1
TGTGCCAGCTCACCTCAGGGGGCCGGGGAGACCCAGTACTTC
CASSPQGAGETQYF
>NA|TRBV7-8|16|TRBJ1-1|NA
TGTGCCAGCAGCAGGAGGGTCGAGGGCCTGAACACTGAAGCTTTCTTT
CASSRRVEGLNTEAFF
>NA|TRBV3-1/TRBV3-2|15|TRBJ2-3|TRBD2
TGTGCCAGCAGCCAAGTTAGCGGGGGTAGGGATACGCAGTATTTT
CASSQVSGGRDTQYF
>NA|TRBV20-1|11|TRBJ1-3|NA
TGCAGTGCCTTCGCTGGAAACACCATATATTTT
CSAFAGNTIYF
>NA|TRBV7-2|13|TRBJ2-7|NA
TGTGCCAGCAGCTTTTGGCTAGCCTACGAGCAGTACTTC
CASSFWLAYEQYF
>few|TRBV27|15|TRBJ1-4|NA
TGTGCCAGCAGTTTGAGGGGAGGTGCTGGTGAAAAACTGTTTTTT
CASSLRGGAGEKLFF
>NA|TRBV19|15|TRBJ2-1|NA
TGTGCCAGTAGTATAGCATCTGGAGGGGACAATGAGCAGTTCTTC
CASSIASGGDNEQFF
>NA|TRBV24-1|17|TRBJ1-5|TRBD1
TGTGCCACCAGTGCCCACCCCCGGACAGGGATGATTCAGCCCCAGCATTTT
CATSAHPRTGMIQPQHF
>NA|TRBV4-3|16|TRBJ1-5|NA
TGCGCCAGCAGCCAAGGGGCGTATCATTACAATCAGCCCCAGCATTTT
CASSQGAYHYNQPQHF